This T cell receptor (beta chain) was identified in a study of T-cell memory formation after mild COVID-19. Study in general: Largely, TCR clusters stayed within a single donor. Study findings and constraints: CD4+ contracting clones lay mainly in CM and EM, CD8+ ones in EMRA. While clones contracting from day 15 to 85 were balanced between CD4 and CD8, later expanders leaned CD4+.

TCR alpha and TCR beta cDNA libraries with sample barcodes and UMIs came from 5'RACE using constant-segment primers. TCRdb re-analysed the 5' RACE reads in MiXCR, keeping a single row per CDR3 protein. Of 200,000 or so distinct CDR3 sequences in the sample, roughly 10% were seen once. As concerns this clonotype: Its antigen is unidentified.

The length of the CDR3 is 15 residues. Between the trimmed V and J ends, which lost 0 bases and 6 bases, there was a span of 16 bases. In germline, CDR1 is SGHRS, CDR2 YFSETQ. This TCR was sampled from a man aged 18 to 35 who had mild COVID-19 (a few samples of this study predate the infection). Cell type and time point are not known. The rearrangement uses TRBV5-1 and TRBJ2-7; maybe TRBD1 (6 bases). The sample was PBMCs or a T cell subset sorted from them (not recorded which). The CDR3 DNA reads as TGCGCCAGCAGCTTGGGAGGGACAAGCCTAGCCGAGCAGTACTTC. Protein sequence: CASSLGGTSLAEQYF.